The 12 T cell receptor beta chains presented below share a single source sample, sequenced in a study of read filtering for tumor transcriptome and immune sequencing. This library used roughly 400 ng RNA and molecular barcoded adaptors spanning alpha/delta and beta/gamma chains. One entry per CDR3 protein results from TCRdb running MiXCR on the reads. The sample includes 120,000 or so distinct CDR3 sequences, 10% to 15% of them seen just once. Sequencing input: a population of CD138-negative cells sorted from bone marrow. These receptors originate from a donor aged 40 or over with multiple myeloma.

This clonotype was counted many times. V gene TRBV19 combines with J gene TRBJ2-3; no reliable D call. Germline CDR1 is LNHDA and CDR2 is SQIVND (reference sequence). This CDR3 region has 14 residues. Trimming took off 9 bases at V and 2 bases at J, with 15 bases between the two ends. Here the CDR3 reads CASAWAGDTDTQYF. The CDR3 DNA reads as TGTGCCAGCGCTTGGGCAGGCGACACAGATACGCAGTATTTT.

This clonotype was seen a single time. The chain is built from TRBV7-9 and TRBJ1-1; D not resolved. CDR1 is SEHNR, CDR2 FQNEAQ, per germline (reference sequence). The CDR3 covers 11 residues. The germline V and J ends were trimmed by 5 bases and 8 bases, with 9 bases remaining between them. The CDR3 coding sequence is TGTGCCAGCAGCGTATCCGCCGAAGCTTTCTTT. This codes for CASSVSAEAFF.

This clonotype was recorded at least ten times. This chain uses TRBV6-1 with TRBJ1-5, with TRBD1 as a possible D gene (6 bases). CDR1 MNHNS and CDR2 SASEGT come from the germline V gene. This CDR3 has 15 amino acids. V lost 1 base to trimming and J lost 7 bases, with 14 bases between them. CDR3 sequence reads: CASSEGADRYQPQHF. CDR3 sequence (DNA): TGTGCCAGCAGTGAAGGGGCGGACAGATACCAGCCCCAGCATTTT.

As regards this clonotype: One end of the junction varies from germline; a read error may be responsible. This chain joins TRBV4-1 and TRBJ1-1, with D perhaps matching TRBD1 (6 bases). The V gene's germline CDR1 is MGHRA and CDR2 YSYEKL. There are 16 residues in the CDR3. CDR3 sequence: CAGSPRRGIGNTEAFF. CDR3 coding DNA: TGCGCCGGCAGCCCCCGAAGGGGGATTGGGAACACTGAAGCTTTCTTT.

This clonotype was detected many times. The V and J genes are TRBV29-1 and TRBJ2-3; tentative D call: TRBD1 (6 bases). Germline assignment: CDR1 SQVTM and CDR2 ANQGSEA. This CDR3 spans 16 amino acids. With 3 bases removed from V and 2 bases from J, the gap between germline ends came to 18 bases. The CDR3 DNA follows: TGCAGCGTTGAGGGGGCCCTAGCAGCGCTCACAGATACGCAGTATTTT. Translated: CSVEGALAALTDTQYF.

There are a few counts of this clonotype. This chain uses TRBV20-1 with TRBJ2-1; the D gene is possibly TRBD1 (5 bases). Germline CDR1 reads DFQATT; CDR2 reads SNEGSKA (reference sequence). V lost 1 base and J 12 bases, leaving 16 bases between the germline ends. CDR3 length equals 13 residues. The CDR3 region is CSARVSGRDLQFF. For the CDR3, the DNA is TGCAGTGCTAGAGTTTCAGGGCGCGACTTGCAGTTCTTC.

The V call is TRBV20-1, the J call TRBJ2-1; TRBD2 agrees at 10 bases. This CDR3 region has 16 residues. V dropped 3 bases and J dropped 4; count of bases not matched to a gene: 9. Germline lookup yields CDR1 DFQATT and CDR2 SNEGSKA (reference sequence). CDR3 sequence: CSASGLAGENYNEQFF. Here the CDR3 DNA reads TGCAGTGCTAGTGGTCTAGCGGGAGAAAATTACAATGAGCAGTTCTTC.

In this sample, this clonotype turned up many times. The V and J genes are TRBV7-9 and TRBJ2-1; D is possibly TRBD1 (5 bases). V lost 8 bases, J lost 7 bases, and 21 bases lay in between. The CDR3 spans 15 residues. CDR1 and CDR2 (germline): SEHNR, FQNEAQ (reference sequence). Here the CDR3 reads CASSLFIGRANEQFF. The CDR3 DNA sequence: TGTGCCAGCTCTCTTTTTATTGGCAGGGCTAATGAGCAGTTCTTC.

This clonotype came up many times. The CDR3 reads CASSQDGGARTDTQYF. In nucleotides, the CDR3 is TGCGCCAGCAGCCAAGATGGGGGGGCCCGCACAGATACGCAGTATTTT. The chain joins TRBV4-1 to TRBJ2-3; D perhaps matches TRBD2 (7 bases). V lost 0 bases and J lost 1, with 11 bases in between. CDR1 and CDR2 from the germline V gene are MGHRA and YSYEKL. This CDR3 has 16 amino acids.

Ten or more counts support this clonotype. This chain uses TRBV19 with TRBJ1-1; D gene uncertain. Germline assignment: CDR1 LNHDA and CDR2 SQIVND (reference sequence). The CDR3 totals 14 residues. The V and J ends lost 3 bases and 4 bases respectively, with 12 bases between them. The CDR3 sequence: CASSMTFFITEAFF. The DNA for the CDR3 is TGTGCCAGTAGTATGACCTTCTTTATCACTGAAGCTTTCTTT.

Notes on this clonotype: Compared with germline, one end of the junction differs, possibly owing to a read error. The chain has TRBV7-2 and TRBJ2-7; TRBD1 might be the D (6 bases). This CDR3 region has 12 residues. Germline loops: CDR1 SGHTA, CDR2 FQGNSA. The CDR3 DNA reads as TGTGCCAGCAGCATCACAGGGCTTATCGGGAACTTC. Translating it yields CASSITGLIGNF.

This clonotype has more than one count but fewer than ten. A much larger clone lies one base from this, so it may be a read error. The chain links TRBV5-1 to TRBJ2-2, with D possibly TRBD1 on 6 matching bases. This CDR3 has 17 residues. The germline CDR1 and CDR2 sequences are SGHRS and YFSETQ. CDR3 bases: TGCGCCAGCAGCTTGGCCGGTGTGGGGGCGAACACCGGGGAGCTGTCTTTT. This translates into CASSLAGVGANTGELSF.